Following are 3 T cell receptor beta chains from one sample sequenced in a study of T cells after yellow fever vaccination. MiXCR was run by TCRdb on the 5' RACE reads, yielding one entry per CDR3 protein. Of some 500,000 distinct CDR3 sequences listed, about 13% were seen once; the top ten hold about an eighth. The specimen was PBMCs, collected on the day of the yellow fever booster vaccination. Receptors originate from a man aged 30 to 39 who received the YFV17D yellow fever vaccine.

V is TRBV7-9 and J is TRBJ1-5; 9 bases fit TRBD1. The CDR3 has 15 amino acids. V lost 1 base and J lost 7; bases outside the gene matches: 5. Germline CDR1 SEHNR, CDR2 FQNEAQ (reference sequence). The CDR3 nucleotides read TGTGCCAGCAGCTTAGGGACAGGGGTTGGACAGCCCCAGCATTTT. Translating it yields CASSLGTGVGQPQHF.

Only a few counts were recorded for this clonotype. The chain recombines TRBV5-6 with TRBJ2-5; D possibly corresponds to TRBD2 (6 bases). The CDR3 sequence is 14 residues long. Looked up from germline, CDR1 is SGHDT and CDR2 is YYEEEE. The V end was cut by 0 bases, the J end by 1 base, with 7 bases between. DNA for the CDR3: TGTGCCAGCAGCTTGGGACTAGGCCAAGAGACCCAGTACTTC. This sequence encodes CASSLGLGQETQYF.

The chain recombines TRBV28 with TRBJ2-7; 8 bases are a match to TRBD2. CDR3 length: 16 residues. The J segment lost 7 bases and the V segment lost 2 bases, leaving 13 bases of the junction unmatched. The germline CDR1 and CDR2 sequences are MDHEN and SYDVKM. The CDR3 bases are TGTGCCAGCAGTTTAACGGCGGGAGGAACTTCGGGAGAGCAGTACTTC. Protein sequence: CASSLTAGGTSGEQYF.